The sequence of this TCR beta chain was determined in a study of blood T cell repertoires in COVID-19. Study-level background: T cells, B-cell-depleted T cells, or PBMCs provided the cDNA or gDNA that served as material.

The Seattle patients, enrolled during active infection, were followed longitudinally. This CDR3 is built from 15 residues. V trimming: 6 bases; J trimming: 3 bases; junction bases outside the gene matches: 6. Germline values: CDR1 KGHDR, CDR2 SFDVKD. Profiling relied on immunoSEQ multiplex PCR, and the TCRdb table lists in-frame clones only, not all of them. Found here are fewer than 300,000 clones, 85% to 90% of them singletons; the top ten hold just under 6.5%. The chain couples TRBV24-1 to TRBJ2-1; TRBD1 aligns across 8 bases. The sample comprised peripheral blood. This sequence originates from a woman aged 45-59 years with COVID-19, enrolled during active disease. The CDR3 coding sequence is TGTGCCACCAGTTTAGGGACAGGAGGCTACAATGAGCAGTTCTTC. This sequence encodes CATSLGTGGYNEQFF.